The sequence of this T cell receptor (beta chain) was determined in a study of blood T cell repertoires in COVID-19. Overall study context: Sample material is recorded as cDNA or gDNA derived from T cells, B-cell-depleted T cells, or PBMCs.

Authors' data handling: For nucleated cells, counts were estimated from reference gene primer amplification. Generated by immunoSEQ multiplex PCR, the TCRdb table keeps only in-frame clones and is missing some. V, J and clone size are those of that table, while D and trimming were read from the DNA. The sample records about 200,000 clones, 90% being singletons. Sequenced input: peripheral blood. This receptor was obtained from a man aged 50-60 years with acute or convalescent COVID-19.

CDR3: CASSPRAGGQETQYF. CDR3 sequence (DNA): TGTGCCAGCTCACCACGGGCAGGGGGCCAAGAGACCCAGTACTTC. The chain carries TRBV18 and TRBJ2-5; 7 bases are a match to TRBD1. V dropped 1 base and J dropped 1; count of bases not matched to a gene: 3. This CDR3 has 15 residues. Germline V lookup: CDR1 KGHSH, CDR2 LQKENI. Using reference TRBV18 and TRBJ2-5 for the parts outside the CDR3, the full variable domain is NAGVMQNPRHLVRRRGQEARLRCSPMKGHSHVYWYRQLPEEGLKFMVYLQKENIIDESGMPKERFSAEFPKEGPSILRIQQVVRGDSAAYFCASSPRAGGQETQYFGPGTRLLVL.